Presented here are 17 T cell receptor beta chains from one specimen sequenced in a study of neurological immune-mediated disorders. TCRdb analysed the 5' RACE reads with MiXCR anew, one entry per CDR3 protein. The top ten hold about 6% of the sample, which has about 46,000 distinct CDR3 sequences, 4% to 5.5% seen once. The sequenced sample was PBMCs. Receptor source: a woman aged 60-75 years with multiple sclerosis.

This clonotype was seen more than once but under ten times. The chain links TRBV6-5 to TRBJ1-4, with TRBD1 matching over 7 bases. Losses at the gene ends were 2 bases for V and 6 bases for J; bases not matched to a gene: 9. There are 16 residues in the CDR3. Germline CDR1 MNHEY, CDR2 SVGAGI. CDR3 in DNA: TGTGCCAGCAGTTACCGTTCAGGGGGATTAGATGAAAAACTGTTTTTT. As protein: CASSYRSGGLDEKLFF.

This clonotype was found a few times. The chain joins TRBV11-1 to TRBJ2-2, with 10 bases identical to TRBD2. This CDR3 has 20 amino acids. V dropped 5 bases and J dropped 1; count of bases not matched to a gene: 16. Germline V lookup: CDR1 SGHAT, CDR2 FQDESV (reference sequence). CDR3 in amino acids: CASSRRGPLRTSGNTGELFF. CDR3 DNA: TGTGCCAGCAGCCGAAGGGGCCCTTTACGGACTAGCGGGAACACCGGGGAGCTGTTTTTT.

This clonotype was counted between two and nine times. The chain uses TRBV20-1 and TRBJ1-4; no firm D call. The V end was cut by 3 bases, the J end by 5 bases, with 10 bases between. Germline values: CDR1 DFQATT, CDR2 SNEGSKA (reference sequence). The CDR3 is 13 amino acids. The CDR3 region is CSASPQRNEKLFF. CDR3 in DNA: TGCAGTGCTAGCCCACAAAGGAATGAAAAACTGTTTTTT.

This clonotype appeared many times. This chain links TRBV29-1 with TRBJ2-5; D is unresolved. Germline V lookup: CDR1 SQVTM, CDR2 ANQGSEA. Trimming stripped 0 bases from V and 4 bases from J, with 3 bases between. The CDR3 is 11 residues long. This chain's CDR3 is CSVEDRETQYF. DNA for the CDR3: TGCAGCGTTGAAGACAGAGAGACCCAGTACTTC. Drawing the rest from reference TRBV29-1 and TRBJ2-5, the complete variable domain is SAVISQKPSRDICQRGTSLTIQCQVDSQVTMMFWYRQQPGQSLTLIATANQGSEATYESGFVIDKFPISRPNLTFSTLTVSNMSPEDSSIYLCSVEDRETQYFGPGTRLLVL.

This clonotype was counted ten times or more. The CDR3 bases are TGCGCCAGCAGCTTGGAAGGTTCTGGGGCCAACGTCCTGACTTTC. Its protein product is CASSLEGSGANVLTF. The chain employs TRBV5-1 and TRBJ2-6; D not resolved. CDR1 is SGHRS, CDR2 YFSETQ, per germline. This CDR3 spans 15 amino acids. V lost 0 bases and J lost 1, with 5 bases in between.

The genes are TRBV10-3 and TRBJ1-4; D unresolved. CDR1 is ENHRY, CDR2 SYGVKD, per germline. The V end lost 3 bases, the J end lost 7 bases, and 6 bases lay between the germline ends. The CDR3 loop spans 12 amino acids. Written as DNA, the CDR3 is TGTGCCATCAGTGACACGTCTGAAAAACTGTTTTTT. It yields the protein CAISDTSEKLFF.

This clonotype was counted ten times or more. The CDR3 nucleotides are TGTGCCACCGGACAGGGTTTAGCAGATACGCAGTATTTT. This encodes CATGQGLADTQYF. The V call is TRBV10-3, the J call TRBJ2-3, with 8 bases lining up with TRBD1. The CDR3 is made up of 13 amino acids. V dropped 10 bases and J dropped 4; count of bases not matched to a gene: 7. Germline V CDR1 and CDR2: ENHRY, SYGVKD.

This clonotype was seen many times. The chain recombines TRBV20-1 with TRBJ2-5; 8 bases are a match to TRBD2. There are 15 residues in the CDR3. Looked up from germline, CDR1 is DFQATT and CDR2 is SNEGSKA (reference sequence). The V segment lost 6 bases and the J segment 0 bases; nucleotides outside the gene matches: 9. For the CDR3, the DNA is TGCAGTGCACTAGCGGAGTCCCCATACCAAGAGACCCAGTACTTC. It encodes CSALAESPYQETQYF.

This clonotype has a count of ten or more. This rearrangement joins TRBV6-2 or TRBV6-3 to TRBJ2-7; D gene unclear. Trimming took off 6 bases at V and 3 bases at J, with 6 bases between the two ends. The length of the CDR3 is 11 residues. Looked up from germline, CDR1 is MNHEY and CDR2 is SVGEGT. Written as DNA, the CDR3 is TGTGCCAGCAGAATCAGCTACGAGCAGTACTTC. Amino acids: CASRISYEQYF.

At least ten counts were recorded for this clonotype. The gene calls are TRBV6-5 and TRBJ1-1; 8 bases line up with TRBD1. CDR1 and CDR2 from the germline V gene are MNHEY and SVGAGI. This CDR3 contains 13 residues. Trimming at V came to 11 bases and at J to 6 bases, leaving 11 bases not matched to a gene. CDR3 coding DNA: TGTGCCTGTTCCGGGACAGGCTCGTCTGAAGCTTTCTTT. It yields the protein CACSGTGSSEAFF.

This clonotype was counted between two and nine times. This rearrangement joins TRBV20-1 to TRBJ2-5; TRBD2 matches at 8 bases. Germline lookup yields CDR1 DFQATT and CDR2 SNEGSKA (reference sequence). J was trimmed by 5 bases and V by 0 bases; bases with no gene match: 5. This CDR3 has 14 residues. The CDR3 is CSARDGSGAETQYF. The CDR3 nucleotides read TGCAGTGCTAGAGATGGTAGCGGGGCCGAGACCCAGTACTTC.

In this sample, this clonotype turned up many times. This chain joins TRBV10-3 and TRBJ1-2; D call uncertain. From germline, CDR1 is ENHRY and CDR2 SYGVKD. The CDR3 runs to 14 residues. Trimming removed 0 bases at V and 3 bases at J, with 8 bases between. The CDR3 sequence is CAISESARYYGYTF. Written as DNA, the CDR3 is TGTGCCATCAGTGAGTCGGCCAGATACTATGGCTACACCTTC.

This clonotype was observed a few times. The rearrangement uses TRBV7-2 and TRBJ2-3; the D gene is possibly TRBD2 (5 bases). Germline V gene sequence: CDR1 SGHTA, CDR2 FQGNSA. The CDR3 loop spans 14 amino acids. Trimming took off 3 bases at V and 6 bases at J, with 13 bases between the two ends. DNA of the CDR3: TGTGCCAGCAGCTTGGAGGTTTGGGCGGATACGCAGTATTTT. Translating it yields CASSLEVWADTQYF.

This clonotype was picked up many times. The gene calls are TRBV7-2 and TRBJ2-2, with no clear D. The CDR3 runs 14 residues. Deletions cut 2 bases from V and 2 bases from J, with 6 bases between. Germline V lookup: CDR1 SGHTA, CDR2 FQGNSA. In DNA form, the CDR3 reads TGTGCCAGCAGCTTACCCCCCAACACCGGGGAGCTGTTTTTT. As protein: CASSLPPNTGELFF.

There are many counts of this clonotype. The V gene is TRBV29-1, the J gene TRBJ2-5; D is possibly TRBD2 (5 bases). The CDR3 length is 13 residues. Trimming cost V 6 bases and J 5 bases, with 16 bases left between them. The germline gives CDR1 SQVTM, CDR2 ANQGSEA. The CDR3 loop reads CSVGSRGLETQYF. The CDR3 DNA follows: TGCAGCGTAGGAAGCCGGGGATTGGAGACCCAGTACTTC.

At least ten counts were recorded for this clonotype. The rearrangement links TRBV20-1 to TRBJ1-1, with TRBD1 as a possible D gene (5 bases). The CDR3 is 15 amino acids. The germline CDR1 and CDR2 sequences are DFQATT and SNEGSKA (reference sequence). V was clipped by 6 bases and J by 3 bases, with 20 bases between them. The CDR3 region has the DNA TGCAGTGCCGGAGGGGACGCCCGAGGGGACACTGAAGCTTTCTTT. This sequence encodes CSAGGDARGDTEAFF.

This clonotype was seen repeatedly, ten times or more. The chain recombines TRBV24-1 with TRBJ2-1; weak D call: TRBD1 (6 bases). Per the germline V gene, CDR1 is KGHDR and CDR2 is SFDVKD. Trimming took 1 base from V and 5 from J, leaving 11 bases between them. The CDR3 spans 15 residues. The CDR3: CATSDFQGRDNEQFF. CDR3 DNA sequence: TGTGCCACCAGTGATTTTCAGGGGAGAGACAATGAGCAGTTCTTC.